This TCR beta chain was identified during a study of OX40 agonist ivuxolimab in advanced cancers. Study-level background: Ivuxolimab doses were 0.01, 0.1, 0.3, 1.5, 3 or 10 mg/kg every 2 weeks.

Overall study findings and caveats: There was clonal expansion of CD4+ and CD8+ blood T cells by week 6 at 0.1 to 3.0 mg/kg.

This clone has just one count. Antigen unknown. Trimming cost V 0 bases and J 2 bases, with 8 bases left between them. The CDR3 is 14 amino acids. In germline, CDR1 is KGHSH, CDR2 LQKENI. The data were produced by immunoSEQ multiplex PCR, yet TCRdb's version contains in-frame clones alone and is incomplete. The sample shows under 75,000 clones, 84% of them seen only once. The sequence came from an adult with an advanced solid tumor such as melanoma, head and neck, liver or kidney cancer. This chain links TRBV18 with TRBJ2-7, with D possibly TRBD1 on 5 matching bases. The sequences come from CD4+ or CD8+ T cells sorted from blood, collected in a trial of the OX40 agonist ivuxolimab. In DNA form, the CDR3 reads TGTGCCAGCTCACCACCGGCAGGGACCTACGAGCAGTACTTC. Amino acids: CASSPPAGTYEQYF. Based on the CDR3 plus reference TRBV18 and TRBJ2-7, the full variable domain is NAGVMQNPRHLVRRRGQEARLRCSPMKGHSHVYWYRQLPEEGLKFMVYLQKENIIDESGMPKERFSAEFPKEGPSILRIQQVVRGDSAAYFCASSPPAGTYEQYFGPGTRLTVT.